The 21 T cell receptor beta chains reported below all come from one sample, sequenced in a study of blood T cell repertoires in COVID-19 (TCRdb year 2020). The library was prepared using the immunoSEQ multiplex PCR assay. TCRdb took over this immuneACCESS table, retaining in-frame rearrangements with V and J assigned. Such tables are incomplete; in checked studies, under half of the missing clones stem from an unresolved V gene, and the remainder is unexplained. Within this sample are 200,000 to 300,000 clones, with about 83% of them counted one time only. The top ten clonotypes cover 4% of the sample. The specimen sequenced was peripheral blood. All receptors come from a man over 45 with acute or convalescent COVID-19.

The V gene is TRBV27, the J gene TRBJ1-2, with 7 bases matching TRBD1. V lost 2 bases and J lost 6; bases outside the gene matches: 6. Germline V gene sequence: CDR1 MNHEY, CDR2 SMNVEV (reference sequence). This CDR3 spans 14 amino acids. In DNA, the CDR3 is TGTGCCAGCAGTTTAAGGGCAGGGGGGAATGGCTACACCTTC. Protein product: CASSLRAGGNGYTF.

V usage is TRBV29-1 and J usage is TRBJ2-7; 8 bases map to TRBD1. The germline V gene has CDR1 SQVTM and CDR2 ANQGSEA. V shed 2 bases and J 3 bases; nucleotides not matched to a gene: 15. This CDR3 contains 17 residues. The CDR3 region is CSVEFPRTGTGLYEQYF. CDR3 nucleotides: TGCAGCGTTGAATTCCCGCGCACCGGGACAGGTCTCTACGAGCAGTACTTC.

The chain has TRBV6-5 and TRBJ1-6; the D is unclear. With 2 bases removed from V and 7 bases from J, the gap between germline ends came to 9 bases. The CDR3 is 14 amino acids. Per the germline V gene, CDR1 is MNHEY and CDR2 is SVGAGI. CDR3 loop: CASSYGRYNSPLHF. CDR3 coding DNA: TGTGCCAGCAGTTACGGGAGGTACAATTCACCCCTCCACTTT.

Here the CDR3 DNA reads TGTGCCAGCAGCTTCGGCAGGGCCACCGGGGAGCTGTTTTTT. Translated: CASSFGRATGELFF. The V and J genes are TRBV7-8 and TRBJ2-2, with a possible D match to TRBD1 (5 bases). The CDR3 spans 14 residues. Germline V gives CDR1 SGHVS, CDR2 FQNEAQ. Trimming shortened V by 3 bases and J by 4 bases, and 9 bases separated the two germline ends.

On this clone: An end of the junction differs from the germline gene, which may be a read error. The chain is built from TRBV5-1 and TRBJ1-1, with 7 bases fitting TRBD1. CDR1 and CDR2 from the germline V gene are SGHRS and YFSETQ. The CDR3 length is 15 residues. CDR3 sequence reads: CASNLEGALGTEAFF. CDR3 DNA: TGCGCCAGCAACTTGGAGGGGGCATTGGGCACTGAAGCTTTCTTT.

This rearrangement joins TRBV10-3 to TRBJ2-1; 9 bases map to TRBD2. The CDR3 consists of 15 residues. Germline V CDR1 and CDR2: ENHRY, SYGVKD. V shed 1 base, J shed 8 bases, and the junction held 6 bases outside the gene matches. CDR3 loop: CAISEFSGSTYEQFF. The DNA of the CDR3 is TGTGCCATCAGTGAGTTTAGCGGGAGTACTTATGAGCAGTTCTTC.

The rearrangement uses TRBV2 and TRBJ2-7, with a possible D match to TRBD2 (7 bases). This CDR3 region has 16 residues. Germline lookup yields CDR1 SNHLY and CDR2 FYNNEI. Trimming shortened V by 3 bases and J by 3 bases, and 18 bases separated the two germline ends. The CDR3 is CASSDGGGSFFYEQYF. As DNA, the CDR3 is TGTGCCAGCAGTGATGGGGGCGGGAGCTTCTTCTACGAGCAGTACTTC.

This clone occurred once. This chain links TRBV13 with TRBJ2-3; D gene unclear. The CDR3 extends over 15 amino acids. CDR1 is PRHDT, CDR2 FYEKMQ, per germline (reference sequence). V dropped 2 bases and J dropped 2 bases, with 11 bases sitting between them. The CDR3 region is CASSLWLESTDTQYF. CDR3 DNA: TGTGCCAGCAGCTTATGGCTAGAGTCCACAGATACGCAGTATTTT.

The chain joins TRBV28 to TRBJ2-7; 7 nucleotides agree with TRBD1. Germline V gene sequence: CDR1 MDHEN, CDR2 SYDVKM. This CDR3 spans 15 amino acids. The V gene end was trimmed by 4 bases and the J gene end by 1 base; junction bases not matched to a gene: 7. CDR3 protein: CASSSIRTGSYEQYF. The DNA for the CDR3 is TGTGCCAGCAGTTCAATAAGGACAGGATCCTACGAGCAGTACTTC.

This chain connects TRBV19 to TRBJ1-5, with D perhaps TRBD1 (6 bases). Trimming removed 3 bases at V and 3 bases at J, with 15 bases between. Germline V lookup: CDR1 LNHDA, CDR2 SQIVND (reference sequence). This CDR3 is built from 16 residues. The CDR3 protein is CASSIKGGRPNQPQHF. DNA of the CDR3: TGTGCCAGTAGTATTAAAGGGGGACGACCCAATCAGCCCCAGCATTTT.

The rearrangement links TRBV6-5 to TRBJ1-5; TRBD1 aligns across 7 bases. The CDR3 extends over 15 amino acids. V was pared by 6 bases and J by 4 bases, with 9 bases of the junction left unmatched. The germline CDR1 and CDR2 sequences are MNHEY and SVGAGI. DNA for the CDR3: TGTGCCAGCAGCTTCGACAGGGAAGGAAATCAGCCCCAGCATTTT. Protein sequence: CASSFDREGNQPQHF.

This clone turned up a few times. CDR3 residues: CASSAMGVGYEQYF. The DNA of the CDR3 is TGTGCCAGCAGCGCCATGGGCGTTGGATACGAGCAGTACTTC. The chain couples TRBV9 to TRBJ2-7, with D unresolved. This CDR3 comprises 14 residues. Germline V gene lookup returns CDR1 SGDLS and CDR2 YYNGEE. V was clipped by 3 bases and J by 4 bases, with 14 bases between them. Using reference TRBV9 and TRBJ2-7 for the parts outside the CDR3, the full variable domain is DSGVTQTPKHLITATGQRVTLRCSPRSGDLSVYWYQQSLDQGLQFLIQYYNGEERAKGNILERFSAQQFPDLHSELNLSSLELGDSALYFCASSAMGVGYEQYFGPGTRLTVT.

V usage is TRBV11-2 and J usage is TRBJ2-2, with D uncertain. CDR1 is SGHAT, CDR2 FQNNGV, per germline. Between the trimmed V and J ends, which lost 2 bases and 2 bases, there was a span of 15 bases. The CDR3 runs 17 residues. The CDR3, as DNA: TGTGCCAGCAGCTTACGTGCGGTGGAGATAAACACCGGGGAGCTGTTTTTT. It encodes CASSLRAVEINTGELFF.

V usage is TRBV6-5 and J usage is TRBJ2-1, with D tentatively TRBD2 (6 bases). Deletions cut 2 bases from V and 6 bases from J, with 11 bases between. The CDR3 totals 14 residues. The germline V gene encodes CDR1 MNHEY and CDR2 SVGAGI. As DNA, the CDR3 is TGTGCCAGCAGTTACGGGGGAGGTGTCAATGAGCAGTTCTTC. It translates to CASSYGGGVNEQFF.

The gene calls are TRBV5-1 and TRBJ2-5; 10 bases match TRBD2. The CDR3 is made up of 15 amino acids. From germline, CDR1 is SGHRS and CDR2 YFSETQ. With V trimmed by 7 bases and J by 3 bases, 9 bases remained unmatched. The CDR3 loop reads CASHLATSGEETQYF. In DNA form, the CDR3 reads TGCGCCAGCCACCTTGCTACTAGCGGGGAAGAGACCCAGTACTTC.

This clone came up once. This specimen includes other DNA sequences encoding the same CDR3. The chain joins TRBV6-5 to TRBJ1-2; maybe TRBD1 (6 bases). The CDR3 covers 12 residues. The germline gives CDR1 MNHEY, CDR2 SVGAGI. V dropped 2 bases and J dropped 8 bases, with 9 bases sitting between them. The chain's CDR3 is CASSYSGGGYTF. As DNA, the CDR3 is TGTGCCAGCAGTTACAGTGGGGGCGGCTACACCTTC.

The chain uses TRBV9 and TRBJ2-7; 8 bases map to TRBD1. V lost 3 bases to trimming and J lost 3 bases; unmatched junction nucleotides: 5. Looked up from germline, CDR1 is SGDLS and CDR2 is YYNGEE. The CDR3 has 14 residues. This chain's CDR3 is CASSETGEVYEQYF. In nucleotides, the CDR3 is TGTGCCAGCAGCGAGACAGGGGAAGTCTACGAGCAGTACTTC.

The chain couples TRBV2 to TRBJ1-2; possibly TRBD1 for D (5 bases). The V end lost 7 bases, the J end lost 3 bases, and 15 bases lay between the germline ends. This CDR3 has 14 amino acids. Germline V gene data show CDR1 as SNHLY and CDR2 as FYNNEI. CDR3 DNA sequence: TGTGCCAGCATCCAGGGCTCGGGGGACTATGGCTACACCTTC. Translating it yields CASIQGSGDYGYTF.

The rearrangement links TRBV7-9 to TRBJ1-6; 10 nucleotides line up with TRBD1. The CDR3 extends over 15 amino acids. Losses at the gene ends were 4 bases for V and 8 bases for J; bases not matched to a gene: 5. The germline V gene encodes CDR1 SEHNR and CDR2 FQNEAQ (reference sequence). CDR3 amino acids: CASSSRQGAYSPLHF. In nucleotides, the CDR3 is TGTGCCAGCAGCTCAAGACAGGGGGCCTATTCACCCCTCCACTTT.

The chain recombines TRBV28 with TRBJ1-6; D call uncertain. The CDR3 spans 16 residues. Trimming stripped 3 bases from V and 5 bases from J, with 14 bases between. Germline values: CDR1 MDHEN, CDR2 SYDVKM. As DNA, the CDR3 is TGTGCCAGCAGTTTTATAGGCGCTGGAGATAATTCACCCCTCCACTTT. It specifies CASSFIGAGDNSPLHF.

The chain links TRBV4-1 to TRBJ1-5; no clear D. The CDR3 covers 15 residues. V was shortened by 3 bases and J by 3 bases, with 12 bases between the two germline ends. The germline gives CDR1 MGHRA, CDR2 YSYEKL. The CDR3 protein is CASSQIGVYNQPQHF. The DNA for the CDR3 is TGCGCCAGCAGCCAGATCGGGGTTTACAATCAGCCCCAGCATTTT.